A single T cell receptor beta chain is shown here with its context. Antigen unknown. The source of the sample is a study of shared clonotypes between healthy human individuals. The authors' processing: ImmunoSEQ only sent back junction sequences with no quality scores, so filtering was done differently. Measured with immunoSEQ multiplex PCR; TCRdb has only the in-frame clones, and not every one. For V, J and clone size, that table is used; D and trimming come from the DNA. The sample has some 690,000 clones, around 91% seen once. Study results and caveats: Estimated richness values were generally larger in naive subsets than in memory subsets.

This TCR derives from a man between 18 and 29 years old in good health. Some clones in this sample may be carry-over from other donors' samples. Sequenced material: memory CD8+ T cells from PBMCs. The subset was: CD45RO+ cells pooled with CCR7-negative TemRA cells.

The CDR3, as DNA: TGTGCCAGCAGTTTCGTGGAGAGGGACGAGCAGTACTTC. It codes for CASSFVERDEQYF. The rearrangement links TRBV28 to TRBJ2-7; perhaps TRBD2 as D (5 bases). Per the germline V gene, CDR1 is MDHEN and CDR2 is SYDVKM. The V gene lost 3 bases and the J gene lost 5 bases, with 11 bases spanning the gap. This CDR3 contains 13 residues.